The 28 T cell receptor beta chains given below trace back to one sample, sequenced in a study of cytomegalovirus exposure and HLA in healthy donors (dated by TCRdb to 2017 to 2019). The library was obtained by the immunoSEQ multiplex PCR assay. A mixture of 60 forward primers for TCR Vbeta segments and 13 reverse primers for TCR Jbeta segments was used in the multiplex PCR. In its TCRdb copy, this immuneACCESS table keeps in-frame sequences only and misses some clones. Where compared with another copy, unresolved V genes explain less than half of these, and the others have no known cause. The sample records under 200,000 clones, more than 60% of which are singletons. The ten largest clones take up 1.3% to 1.5% of the sample. Sequenced input: PBMCs. The receptors come from a woman in her 30s in good health and CMV-seronegative.

The chain employs TRBV28 and TRBJ2-7; unclear D gene. The germline V gene encodes CDR1 MDHEN and CDR2 SYDVKM. This CDR3 contains 11 residues. V lost 5 bases, J lost 2 bases, and 4 bases lay in between. In DNA, the CDR3 is TGTGCCAGCAGTATAACCTACGAGCAGTACTTC. It encodes CASSITYEQYF.

The CDR3 here is CASSGEAETQYF. The CDR3, as DNA: TGTGCCAGCAGCGGGGAGGCGGAGACCCAGTACTTC. This rearrangement joins TRBV11-2 to TRBJ2-5, with a possible D match to TRBD2 (6 bases). Looked up from germline, CDR1 is SGHAT and CDR2 is FQNNGV. Trimming stripped 5 bases from V and 5 bases from J, with 9 bases between. CDR3 size: 12 residues.

The chain uses TRBV5-1 and TRBJ2-7, with D possibly TRBD1 on 5 matching bases. Per the germline V gene, CDR1 is SGHRS and CDR2 is YFSETQ. V dropped 4 bases and J dropped 1 base, with 12 bases sitting between them. CDR3 length: 14 amino acids. DNA for the CDR3: TGCGCCAGCAGCCCAGTGACAGAGTCCTACGAGCAGTACTTC. It encodes CASSPVTESYEQYF.

The chain links TRBV29-1 to TRBJ1-2, with TRBD1 as a possible D gene (5 bases). V was pared by 4 bases and J by 5 bases, with 8 bases between. This CDR3 has 11 amino acids. CDR1 and CDR2 from the germline V gene are SQVTM and ANQGSEA. CDR3 loop: CSVGAGYGYTF. CDR3 bases: TGCAGCGTTGGGGCAGGGTATGGCTACACCTTC.

The CDR3 sequence: CASSRSGASGGSGTDTQYF. CDR3 coding DNA: TGTGCCAGTTCTCGGTCAGGGGCTAGCGGGGGTAGCGGCACAGATACGCAGTATTTT. V is TRBV19 and J is TRBJ2-3; TRBD2 matches at 10 bases. The CDR3 covers 19 residues. The germline V gene encodes CDR1 LNHDA and CDR2 SQIVND (reference sequence). Unmatched junction bases numbered 18, after V lost 8 bases and J lost 1 base.

The chain carries TRBV7-6 and TRBJ2-5, with 8 bases identical to TRBD2. CDR1 and CDR2 from the germline V gene are SGHVS and FNYEAQ. The V gene end was trimmed by 1 base and the J gene end by 0 bases; junction bases not matched to a gene: 7. The CDR3 is 17 amino acids. CDR3 in amino acids: CASSLETPAGDQETQYF. The CDR3 bases are TGTGCCAGCAGCTTAGAGACCCCAGCGGGGGACCAAGAGACCCAGTACTTC.

The V and J genes are TRBV19 and TRBJ1-3, with a possible D match to TRBD1 (5 bases). Germline loops: CDR1 LNHDA, CDR2 SQIVND (reference sequence). The V and J ends lost 8 bases and 5 bases respectively, with 19 bases between them. The CDR3 has 15 amino acids. CDR3 loop: CASHPPGGDRNTIYF. The CDR3 bases are TGTGCCAGTCACCCCCCCGGGGGAGACAGAAACACCATATATTTT.

This clone occurred once. V usage is TRBV5-6 and J usage is TRBJ1-2; D call uncertain. CDR3 length: 13 residues. V was pared by 2 bases and J by 8 bases, with 13 bases between. Germline lookup yields CDR1 SGHDT and CDR2 YYEEEE. CDR3 amino acids: CASSFGNPGGYTF. The DNA for the CDR3 is TGTGCCAGCAGCTTCGGTAACCCGGGGGGCTACACCTTC.

The rearrangement joins TRBV29-1 to TRBJ2-1; 12 nucleotides agree with TRBD2. J was trimmed by 9 bases and V by 4 bases; bases with no gene match: 13. The germline CDR1 and CDR2 sequences are SQVTM and ANQGSEA. This CDR3 has 16 amino acids. The CDR3 nucleotides read TGCAGCGTTGCTGCTAGCGGGGGGGTTGTGTCGAGTGAGCAGTTCTTC. It yields the protein CSVAASGGVVSSEQFF.

Details on this clone: Relative to the germline gene, one junction end is altered; a read error may explain this. The rearrangement links TRBV28 to TRBJ2-7, with D maybe TRBD1 (6 bases). CDR1 and CDR2 (germline): MDHEN, SYDVKM. This CDR3 has 12 amino acids. The CDR3 DNA reads as TGTGCCAGCAGTCTTACAGGGACCGCGGCCCTCTTC. Translation gives CASSLTGTAALF.

The rearrangement joins TRBV5-1 to TRBJ1-1; possibly TRBD1 for D (6 bases). V lost 1 base, J lost 0 bases, and 37 bases lay in between. This CDR3 spans 24 amino acids. CDR1 and CDR2 from the germline V gene are SGHRS and YFSETQ. CDR3 region: CASSLPSFRDTKPSTPPMNTEAFF. The CDR3 coding sequence is TGCGCCAGCAGCTTGCCCTCCTTCCGGGACACCAAACCCTCCACTCCCCCTATGAACACTGAAGCTTTCTTT.

The rearrangement joins TRBV11-2 to TRBJ2-1, with 9 bases identical to TRBD1. Germline trimming cut 4 bases from V and 0 bases from J; bases unmatched to any gene: 1. Looked up from germline, CDR1 is SGHAT and CDR2 is FQNNGV. The CDR3 extends over 15 amino acids. The CDR3 loop is CASSSQGASYNEQFF. CDR3 nucleotides: TGTGCCAGCAGCTCACAGGGGGCCTCCTACAATGAGCAGTTCTTC.

The chain couples TRBV5-6 to TRBJ1-2, with D perhaps matching TRBD1 (5 bases). Germline-derived CDR1 and CDR2 are SGHDT and YYEEEE. The CDR3 loop spans 14 amino acids. Trimming cost V 6 bases and J 5 bases, with 17 bases left between them. CDR3 sequence reads: CASTTPGKGYGYTF. Written as DNA, the CDR3 is TGTGCCAGCACCACGCCCGGTAAGGGGTATGGCTACACCTTC.

V is TRBV6-5 and J is TRBJ2-7; possibly TRBD1 for D (7 bases). V lost 2 bases and J 7 bases, leaving 12 bases between the germline ends. Germline V gene data show CDR1 as MNHEY and CDR2 as SVGAGI. The CDR3 is made up of 13 amino acids. The CDR3 nucleotides are TGTGCCAGCAGTTACGGAGGGGGCAGAGAGCAGTACTTC. It translates to CASSYGGGREQYF.

This chain uses TRBV9 with TRBJ1-2; perhaps TRBD1 as D (6 bases). The V gene lost 0 bases and the J gene lost 7 bases, with 13 bases spanning the gap. CDR3 length: 14 residues. Looked up from germline, CDR1 is SGDLS and CDR2 is YYNGEE. The CDR3 sequence: CASSVGQLGGGYTF. The CDR3 nucleotides are TGTGCCAGCAGCGTAGGTCAGTTAGGGGGTGGCTACACCTTC.

This clone has just a few counts. This sequence joins TRBV9 and TRBJ2-1; D not resolved. The CDR3 consists of 16 residues. V lost 0 bases to trimming and J lost 7 bases, with 17 bases between them. Per the germline V gene, CDR1 is SGDLS and CDR2 is YYNGEE. The DNA for the CDR3 is TGTGCCAGCAGCGTAGTGGGTGCGGCCTGGCTAAATGAGCAGTTCTTC. It is translated as CASSVVGAAWLNEQFF.

This chain links TRBV5-1 with TRBJ2-7; tentative D call: TRBD1 (5 bases). Germline V gives CDR1 SGHRS, CDR2 YFSETQ. V was pared by 0 bases and J by 0 bases, with 13 bases between. This CDR3 has 16 residues. CDR3 protein: CASSLVPGMTSYEQYF. CDR3 DNA: TGCGCCAGCAGCTTGGTTCCAGGGATGACCTCCTACGAGCAGTACTTC.

The chain employs TRBV11-3 and TRBJ2-1, with D possibly being TRBD2 (5 bases). V was cut by 3 bases and J by 4 bases, with 7 bases left in between. This CDR3 contains 13 residues. The germline CDR1 and CDR2 sequences are SGHNT and YENEEA. The DNA for the CDR3 is TGTGCCAGCAGCTTCGGACTTTACAATGAGCAGTTCTTC. It yields the protein CASSFGLYNEQFF.

The chain combines TRBV5-1 with TRBJ2-5, with TRBD2 matching 8 bases. V lost 0 bases and J lost 2; bases outside the gene matches: 6. The CDR3 runs 16 residues. Germline lookup yields CDR1 SGHRS and CDR2 YFSETQ. The CDR3 is CASSLGLGRGQETQYF. CDR3 DNA sequence: TGCGCCAGCAGCTTGGGCCTCGGGAGGGGGCAAGAGACCCAGTACTTC.

This rearrangement joins TRBV7-6 to TRBJ1-1, with a weak D call TRBD1 (6 bases). The CDR3 covers 14 residues. Germline CDR1 reads SGHVS; CDR2 reads FNYEAQ. V was clipped by 5 bases and J by 9 bases, with 19 bases between them. CDR3 loop: CASSPRTEVSQAFF. DNA for the CDR3: TGTGCCAGCAGCCCCAGGACAGAAGTTAGCCAAGCTTTCTTT.

J is TRBJ2-5 and V is TRBV5-1; 9 nucleotides match TRBD1. TRBJ2-7 explains the end of the DNA better; the J call may be wrong. CDR3 length: 16 residues. Germline CDR1 SGHRS, CDR2 YFSETQ. The CDR3 loop is CASSLEGTGLRDEQYF. The CDR3 nucleotides are TGCGCCAGCAGCTTGGAAGGGACAGGGCTACGGGACGAGCAGTACTTC.

On this clone: A junction end diverges from the germline sequence, so it may reflect a read error. CDR3 region: CASSLTEGSEQYF. As DNA, the CDR3 is TGTGCTAGCAGCTTAACGGAGGGAAGCGAGCAGTACTTC. The chain recombines TRBV7-7 with TRBJ2-7, with TRBD2 as a possible D gene (6 bases). CDR1 is SSHAT and CDR2 is FNYEAQ in the germline V gene (reference sequence). This CDR3 comprises 13 residues.

This clone was seen just once. The chain recombines TRBV6-4 with TRBJ2-2, with TRBD2 matching over 12 bases. The germline V gene encodes CDR1 MRHNA and CDR2 SNTAGT. The trim removed 7 bases at V and 1 base at J, leaving 7 bases unmatched. The CDR3 is 17 residues long. The DNA of the CDR3 is TGTGCCAGCAAGGCGACTAGCGGGGGCCTGAACACCGGGGAGCTGTTTTTT. Amino acids: CASKATSGGLNTGELFF.

The chain links TRBV27 to TRBJ1-5, with 9 bases lining up with TRBD1. The V segment lost 8 bases and the J segment 0 bases; nucleotides outside the gene matches: 14. The CDR3 covers 18 residues. In germline, CDR1 is MNHEY, CDR2 SMNVEV (reference sequence). CDR3 sequence: CASAHSQGAPYSNQPQHF. For the CDR3, the DNA is TGTGCCAGCGCTCATTCACAGGGGGCTCCTTATAGCAATCAGCCCCAGCATTTT.

This clone was observed once. The chain combines TRBV5-1 with TRBJ2-7; maybe TRBD1 (6 bases). CDR1 and CDR2 (germline): SGHRS, YFSETQ. This CDR3 comprises 14 residues. Trimming pared 4 bases from V and 1 base from J, leaving 12 bases between. The CDR3 sequence: CASSRGRGSYEQYF. The CDR3 bases are TGCGCCAGCAGCAGGGGCAGGGGATCCTACGAGCAGTACTTC.

The chain recombines TRBV7-6 with TRBJ2-1, with TRBD2 matching 7 bases. Germline lookup yields CDR1 SGHVS and CDR2 FNYEAQ. The CDR3 length is 16 residues. The V and J ends lost 2 bases and 0 bases, in that order; junction bases with no gene match: 4. CDR3 DNA sequence: TGTGCCAGCAGCTTAACAGCGGGGAGCTCCTACAATGAGCAGTTCTTC. This sequence encodes CASSLTAGSSYNEQFF.

In this sample, this clone turned up a few times. CDR3 protein: CASSYAWASGFGELFF. CDR3 in DNA: TGCGCCAGCAGCTATGCTTGGGCTAGCGGGTTCGGGGAGCTGTTTTTT. V gene TRBV4-1 combines with J gene TRBJ2-2; 8 nucleotides match TRBD2. Trimming cost V 5 bases and J 7 bases; bases outside gene matches: 12. The germline V gene encodes CDR1 MGHRA and CDR2 YSYEKL. This CDR3 has 16 residues.

J is TRBJ2-3 and V is TRBV7-8, with 9 nucleotides matching TRBD2. Germline values: CDR1 SGHVS, CDR2 FQNEAQ. CDR3 length equals 16 residues. J gave up 3 bases and V 4 bases, and 8 bases lay outside the gene matches. The CDR3 DNA sequence: TGTGCCAGCAGCTCCCACGCGGGGGGGGGTACAGATACGCAGTATTTT. Protein product: CASSSHAGGGTDTQYF.